This T cell receptor beta chain was identified during a study of graft-versus-host responses after intestinal transplantation. Study-wide findings and caveats: Among recipient marrow samples, GvH clones were found; some appeared first in ileum or blood. GvH clone levels peaked in circulation, and this peak was associated with early post-transplant HvG declines.

This table comes from immunoSEQ multiplex PCR, and its TCRdb copy is limited to in-frame clones, with some not included. The table has about 100,000 clones, about 87% seen once. Germline V CDR1 and CDR2: SGHRS, YFSETQ. CDR3 length: 16 amino acids. Between the trimmed V and J ends, which lost 3 bases and 4 bases, there was a span of 16 bases. With regard to this clone: Its antigen is unidentified.

Specimen: unstimulated CD4+ T cells sorted from spleen or lymph node cells, collected before transplant. The chain uses TRBV5-1 and TRBJ1-4; tentative D call: TRBD1 (6 bases). This TCR was recovered from a human donor who was the organ donor for an intestinal transplant. In DNA, the CDR3 is TGCGCCAGCAGCTCAGGATCAGGGGCCTTTAATGAAAAACTGTTTTTT. Amino acids: CASSSGSGAFNEKLFF.